This T cell receptor (beta chain) was captured in a study of blood T cell repertoires in COVID-19. The assay was immunoSEQ multiplex PCR, and TCRdb's table has in-frame clones only and misses some. The sample contains approximately 400,000 clones, under 85% of which appear only once. Recovered participants had two consecutive negative NP/OP PCR tests, healthcare professional clearance, or symptom resolution. Germline V gene data show CDR1 as ENHRY and CDR2 as SYGVKD. V lost 4 bases, J lost 3 bases, and 3 bases stayed unmatched. The CDR3 has 15 residues. The sample holds one count of this clone. This receptor was obtained from a woman aged 45-60 years who had recovered from COVID-19. This rearrangement joins TRBV10-3 to TRBJ2-2; 9 bases are shared with TRBD2. Sequencing was performed on PBMCs or T cells enriched from blood (not recorded which). The DNA for the CDR3 is TGTGCCATCAGTGCGGTAGCGGGAGACACCGGGGAGCTGTTTTTT. This translates into CAISAVAGDTGELFF.